Listed below are T cell receptor beta chains from one sample, sequenced in a study of T-cell reconstitution after alpha-beta-depleted transplantation in children. TCRdb re-called the PCR reads through MiXCR, storing one row per CDR3 protein. The sample consists of hundreds of thousands of distinct CDR3 sequences, around a sixth of them appearing once. Sequenced here: PBMCs from the stem cell graft donor, sampled from the stem cell graft. The receptors shown here come from a human donor who donated a stem cell graft to a child with acute myeloid leukemia. Both conserved end residues are part of each CDR3. Fields, in order: D gene, J gene, V gene, clone size, CDR3 DNA, CDR3 protein. A D gene is named only where the DNA matches it firmly. Clone size is stated in some rows and not others, as once, few, many or a class when expanded.

TRBD1	TRBJ1-3	TRBV13	many	TGTGCCAGCAGCACCGGACAGGAAAACACCATATATTTT	CASSTGQENTIYF
-	TRBJ1-1	TRBV5-5	many	TGTGCCAGCAGCCCCACGCGACAGGCATCGAACACTGAAGCTTTCTTT	CASSPTRQASNTEAFF
-	TRBJ1-6	TRBV27	-	TGTGCCAGCTCGGGACGGAGGAATTCACCCCTCCACTTT	CASSGRRNSPLHF
TRBD1	TRBJ2-6	TRBV9	few	TGTGCCAGCAGCGTAGGGGTAATTAGGACAGGGTCCTCTGGGGCCAACGTCCTGACTTTC	CASSVGVIRTGSSGANVLTF
TRBD2	TRBJ2-3	TRBV7-2	-	TGTGCCAGCAGCTTAGGAGGGACTAGGAGCACAGATACGCAGTATTTT	CASSLGGTRSTDTQYF
-	TRBJ1-5	TRBV6-6	many	TGTGCCAGCACTGGGACCAATCAGCCCCAGCATTTT	CASTGTNQPQHF
TRBD1	TRBJ1-6	TRBV5-6	few	TGTGCCAGCAGCCCGGGACAGGGGTTCTATAATTCACCCCTCCACTTT	CASSPGQGFYNSPLHF
-	TRBJ1-1	TRBV20-1	many	TGCAGTGCTAGACCAATTGGAAACACTGAAGCTTTCTTT	CSARPIGNTEAFF
TRBD2	TRBJ2-3	TRBV20-1	few	TGCAGTGCTAGGAGAAGTCCGGGACTAGCGGCAGATACGCAGTATTTT	CSARRSPGLAADTQYF
TRBD1	TRBJ2-7	TRBV6-5	many	TGTGCCAGCAGTTATCGGGACAGCTCCTACGAGCAGTACTTC	CASSYRDSSYEQYF
TRBD2	TRBJ2-3	TRBV12-3/TRBV12-4	-	TGTGCCAGCAGACTCGGGACTAGTCCCACAGATACGCAGTATTTT	CASRLGTSPTDTQYF
-	TRBJ2-4	TRBV28	-	TGTGCCAGCGCCCTTGGACAGCCTCTAGCCAAAAACATTCAGTACTTC	CASALGQPLAKNIQYF
TRBD2	TRBJ2-5	TRBV11-3	few	TGTGCCAGCAGCTCAGTGGCTAGCGGGCCCCAAGAGACCCAGTACTTC	CASSSVASGPQETQYF
-	TRBJ2-5	TRBV7-3	few	TGTGCCAGCAGCCGGGAAGGACGTTCTCAAGAGACCCAGTACTTC	CASSREGRSQETQYF
-	TRBJ2-2	TRBV29-1	many	TGCAGCGTTGTCGCTGGGGTGGGCGCGAACACCGGGGAGCTGTTTTTT	CSVVAGVGANTGELFF
-	TRBJ2-7	TRBV6-2/TRBV6-3	many	TGTGCCAGCAGTTACTTTCCGCGCTACGAGCAGTACTTC	CASSYFPRYEQYF
TRBD1	TRBJ2-7	TRBV12-3/TRBV12-4	few	TGTGCCAGCAGACTGACCTCAGGGGGCGAGCAGTACTTC	CASRLTSGGEQYF
-	TRBJ2-5	TRBV20-1	many	TGCAGTGCGGCCGAGGATAAAGAGACCCAGTACTTC	CSAAEDKETQYF
TRBD1	TRBJ2-1	TRBV24-1	many	TGTGCCACCAGTGACTCGACAGGGGGCAATGAGCAGTTCTTC	CATSDSTGGNEQFF
TRBD2	TRBJ2-7	TRBV30	few	TGTGCCTGGGCCGACGGAAGCGGGGGGGTTTACGAGCAGTACTTC	CAWADGSGGVYEQYF
-	TRBJ2-3	TRBV7-8	few	TGTGCCAGCAGCTTAGAGGCGGGGTCAGATACGCAGTATTTT	CASSLEAGSDTQYF
TRBD2	TRBJ2-1	TRBV10-3	many	TGTGCCATCAGTGAGTCCCTAGCGGGGGAGACCTACAATGAGCAGTTCTTC	CAISESLAGETYNEQFF
-	TRBJ1-1	TRBV4-2	-	TGTGCCAGCAGCCAAGAAATAACAGAGGGGACTGAAGCTTTCTTT	CASSQEITEGTEAFF
-	TRBJ2-3	TRBV6-1	many	TGTGCCAGCAGCCAAACTTGGTCAGATACGCAGTATTTT	CASSQTWSDTQYF
-	TRBJ1-2	TRBV7-2	-	TGTGCCAGCAGCTTAAGGCAGACCTATGGCTACACCTTC	CASSLRQTYGYTF
TRBD1	TRBJ1-6	TRBV7-9	few	TGTGCCAGCAGCCCTACGACAGGGAATTCACCCCTCCACTTT	CASSPTTGNSPLHF
-	TRBJ2-7	TRBV13	-	TGTGCCAGCAGCTTATTCAGAGATCGGCCATACGAGCAGTACTTC	CASSLFRDRPYEQYF
TRBD2	TRBJ2-5	TRBV20-1	many	TGCAGTGCTAGACTCGGGACTAGCGGGGGGGCCGGTGAGACCCAGTACTTC	CSARLGTSGGAGETQYF
TRBD1	TRBJ2-7	TRBV20-1	many	TGCAGTGCCCCCCGGGACAGGGGGTCCTACGAGCAGTACTTC	CSAPRDRGSYEQYF
-	TRBJ1-1	TRBV5-6	-	TGTGCCAGCAGCTTTCACGGCACTGAAGCTTTCTTT	CASSFHGTEAFF
TRBD1	TRBJ2-1	TRBV7-8	few	TGTGCCAGCAGCTCCCCGGGACAGGGTGTTGGTGAGCAGTTCTTC	CASSSPGQGVGEQFF
-	TRBJ1-4	TRBV7-9	few	TGTGCCAGCAGGCCCCCGGGGACCACGTCTAATGAAAAACTGTTTTTT	CASRPPGTTSNEKLFF
-	TRBJ2-3	TRBV4-3	-	TGCGCCAGCAGCCAAGATTGGCGAACGGACCTGACAAGCACAGATACGCAGTATTTT	CASSQDWRTDLTSTDTQYF
-	TRBJ2-7	TRBV6-2/TRBV6-3	few	TGTGCCAGCAGTTACGGGTGGGAGCAGTACTTC	CASSYGWEQYF
TRBD1	TRBJ2-3	TRBV7-9	few	TGTGCCAGCAGCGTACCTGACAGGGGTGTTGCAGATACGCAGTATTTT	CASSVPDRGVADTQYF
-	TRBJ2-2	TRBV5-5	few	TGTGCCAGCTTCGGTACACTTTCGAACACCGGGGAGCTGTTTTTT	CASFGTLSNTGELFF
-	TRBJ1-3	TRBV20-1	-	TGCAGTGCCTCCGAGAAAAGAAACACCATATATTTT	CSASEKRNTIYF
-	TRBJ1-2	TRBV7-8	-	TGTGCCAGCAGCTTAGCGGACAGATACTATGGCTACACCTTC	CASSLADRYYGYTF
-	TRBJ2-5	TRBV7-2	few	TGTGCCAGCAGCTTACTTGGTTCTGGGGCAGAGACCCAGTACTTC	CASSLLGSGAETQYF
TRBD1	TRBJ2-1	TRBV12-5	-	TGTGCTAGTGGATTGCAGGACAGGGGTAACAATGAGCAGTTCTTC	CASGLQDRGNNEQFF
-	TRBJ2-7	TRBV4-3	-	TGCGCCAGCAGCCAAACAATGGCAGGTAGTTACGAGCAGTACTTC	CASSQTMAGSYEQYF
-	TRBJ1-1	TRBV12-3/TRBV12-4	many	TGTGCCAGCGGAGATCAGGGGCACACTGAAGCTTTCTTT	CASGDQGHTEAFF
TRBD2	TRBJ2-1	TRBV12-3/TRBV12-4	many	TGTGCCAGCAGTTTAACAGCGGGAGGCTATTATGAGCAGTTCTTC	CASSLTAGGYYEQFF
-	TRBJ2-2	TRBV20-1	many	TGCAGTGCACTCATGGGGTATGGCACCGGGGAGCTGTTTTTT	CSALMGYGTGELFF
TRBD1	TRBJ2-1	TRBV11-3	-	TGTGCCAGCAGCTCGAGGGACAGGGGACACAATGAGCAGTTCTTC	CASSSRDRGHNEQFF
-	TRBJ1-1	TRBV5-1	-	TGCGCCAGCAGCTTGTACTTCACCGACAGGGAAGCTTTCTTT	CASSLYFTDREAFF